What follows describes a single T cell receptor beta chain. The data were obtained in a study of T cell responses to AZD1222 COVID-19 vaccine. The CDR3 is 15 residues long. In germline, CDR1 is SNHLY, CDR2 FYNNEI. The V and J ends lost 7 bases and 7 bases, in that order; junction bases with no gene match: 14. Produced via immunoSEQ multiplex PCR; TCRdb's table is partial and in-frame only. The table shows some 150,000 clones, with around 89% occurring only once. The sequences come from peripheral blood, collected on day 0 of AZD1222 vaccination. The V call is TRBV2, the J call TRBJ2-7, with 9 bases identical to TRBD2. The sequence came from an adult in good health. The CDR3 protein is CASKLPGLAQGEQYF. The DNA of the CDR3 is TGTGCCAGCAAACTCCCGGGACTAGCTCAAGGTGAGCAGTACTTC.